This passage covers 6 T cell receptor beta chains from one sample sequenced in a study of T cells in Graves' hyperthyroidism and ophthalmopathy. RNA transcripts served as the template for amplifying TCR beta CDR3 regions. The HTBI primer set was used in a first-round RT-PCR of the TCR CDR3. TCRdb reprocessed the multiplex PCR reads via MiXCR and lists one record per CDR3 protein. The sample has almost 600,000 distinct CDR3 sequences; approximately 13% are singletons. Sequencing used blood. Source of these receptors: a woman in her twenties or thirties with Graves' hyperthyroidism that later progressed to Graves' ophthalmopathy.

This clonotype was observed a few times. V and J are TRBV13 and TRBJ2-5; perhaps D is TRBD1 or TRBD2 (5 bases each). Trimming removed 2 bases from V and 3 bases from J, with 10 bases in between. CDR3 length: 14 amino acids. Looked up from germline, CDR1 is PRHDT and CDR2 is FYEKMQ (reference sequence). Here the CDR3 reads CASSLKGPEETQYF. CDR3 bases: TGTGCCAGCAGCTTAAAGGGACCGGAAGAGACCCAGTACTTC.

About this clonotype itself: Since a much larger clone is just one base distant, this may be a read error. The CDR3 does not close with the conserved phenylalanine or tryptophan, likely indicating a read error. The chain links TRBV27 to TRBJ2-7; D might be TRBD2 (5 bases). The CDR3 covers 14 residues. V lost 3 bases to trimming and J lost 0 bases, with 9 bases between them. Germline V gene lookup returns CDR1 MNHEY and CDR2 SMNVEV (reference sequence). The CDR3 loop is CASSFGSGSYEQYL. The DNA for the CDR3 is TGTGCCAGCAGTTTTGGGAGTGGCTCCTACGAGCAGTACCTC.

This clonotype came up many times. V is TRBV7-8 and J is TRBJ1-5; no reliable D call. Germline CDR1 reads SGHVS; CDR2 reads FQNEAQ. V lost 4 bases, J lost 4 bases, and 11 bases lay in between. The CDR3 extends over 14 amino acids. The CDR3 loop reads CASSSREPNQPQHF. The CDR3 DNA reads as TGTGCCAGCAGCTCGAGGGAGCCTAATCAGCCCCAGCATTTT.

A note on this clonotype: Mismatch with germline at one junction end may stem from a read error. The chain is built from TRBV6-2 or TRBV6-3 and TRBJ2-1; 14 nucleotides agree with TRBD2. This CDR3 has 17 amino acids. Germline V CDR1 and CDR2: MNHEY, SVGEGT. CDR3 sequence: CVTRATPGLAGAYEQLF. The CDR3 DNA follows: TGTGTCACCAGAGCTACGCCGGGACTAGCGGGAGCATATGAGCAGCTCTTC.

Ten or more counts support this clonotype. The chain employs TRBV20-1 and TRBJ2-1, with 10 nucleotides matching TRBD2. The germline V gene encodes CDR1 DFQATT and CDR2 SNEGSKA (reference sequence). The ends lost 0 bases at V and 4 bases at J; junction bases unmatched: 6. This CDR3 has 16 amino acids. CDR3 DNA: TGCAGTGCTAGAGACCCCGGGACTAGCGCATACAATGAGCAGTTCTTC. This translates into CSARDPGTSAYNEQFF.

This clonotype appeared a few times. The chain combines TRBV10-3 with TRBJ2-7; a weak D match, TRBD1 (5 bases). Germline CDR1 and CDR2: ENHRY and SYGVKD. This CDR3 is 17 amino acids long. V lost 10 bases to trimming and J lost 1 base, with 26 bases between them. The CDR3 nucleotides are TGTGCCACAGCCCGGCCCAGCCGACAGACCACGTCCTACGAGCAGTACTTC. It specifies CATARPSRQTTSYEQYF.